Listed here are 12 T cell receptor beta chains from one sample, sequenced in a study of post-analysis software for immune sequencing data. Study results and limitations: TRBV5-6, TRBV5-1 and TRBV20-1 were among roughly five TRBV segments more frequent in patients than controls.

For these receptors, no antigen is known. Unique molecular identifiers were carried by the TCR beta cDNA libraries. TCRdb reprocessed the PCR reads via MiXCR and lists one record per CDR3 protein. The sample lists approximately 630,000 distinct CDR3 sequences, about 60% seen once, with approximately 10% in the top ten. Sample: blood. Every receptor here comes from a girl aged 2 to 9 with multiple sclerosis.

The chain links TRBV20-1 to TRBJ2-7, with a possible D match to TRBD2 (5 bases). V lost 6 bases and J lost 3, with 21 bases in between. This CDR3 is built from 15 residues. Per germline, CDR1 DFQATT and CDR2 SNEGSKA (reference sequence). The CDR3 nucleotides read TGCAGTGCACTGGGCTCCGGCGGCGGGCTCTACGAGCAGTACTTC. This codes for CSALGSGGGLYEQYF.

The chain recombines TRBV7-3 with TRBJ1-2, with TRBD1 identical over 9 bases. The CDR3 length is 14 residues. Germline values: CDR1 SGHTA, CDR2 FQGTGA. After removal of 2 bases from V and 4 bases from J, the junction contained 2 bases not matched to a gene. CDR3 protein: CASSLGTGLYGYTF. CDR3 nucleotides: TGTGCCAGCAGCTTAGGGACAGGGCTCTATGGCTACACCTTC.

This chain joins TRBV12-3 or TRBV12-4 and TRBJ1-4; D is unclear. V was clipped by 6 bases and J by 8 bases, with 28 bases between them. The CDR3 contains 18 residues. CDR3 residues: CASRPDRGRTQAEEKLFF. The CDR3 bases are TGTGCCAGCAGACCTGACCGAGGGCGGACCCAAGCCGAAGAAAAACTGTTTTTT.

CDR3 in DNA: TGTGCCAGCAGATTAGCGGGGGGTCTCCGCACAGATACGCAGTATTTT. Its translation: CASRLAGGLRTDTQYF. The J gene is TRBJ2-3, the V gene TRBV28; TRBD2 matches 10 bases. The CDR3 is 16 residues long. Trimming took 6 bases from V and 1 from J; bases not matched to a gene: 7. The germline V gene has CDR1 MDHEN and CDR2 SYDVKM.

This clonotype has a handful of counts. This chain links TRBV20-1 with TRBJ2-7, with 10 positions matching TRBD1. The V gene end was trimmed by 0 bases and the J gene end by 2 bases; junction bases not matched to a gene: 4. The CDR3 consists of 15 residues. Germline CDR1 and CDR2: DFQATT and SNEGSKA (reference sequence). Written as DNA, the CDR3 is TGCAGTGCTAGAGAGCCCGGGACAGGGGCCTACGAGCAGTACTTC. It specifies CSAREPGTGAYEQYF.

This clonotype has a handful of counts. The chain recombines TRBV6-2 or TRBV6-3 with TRBJ1-1; maybe TRBD1 (6 bases). Trimming pared 6 bases from V and 3 bases from J, leaving 23 bases between. Germline V gives CDR1 MNHEY, CDR2 SVGEGT. The CDR3 has 17 amino acids. In DNA form, the CDR3 reads TGTGCCAGCAGCACTAACCGGGGGGCAAGGATCCACACTGAAGCTTTCTTT. It translates to CASSTNRGARIHTEAFF.

Comment on this clonotype: Its ends do not fully match the called genes, so a read error is possible. This rearrangement joins TRBV7-3 to TRBJ2-3; TRBD2 matches 15 bases. Germline V gene data show CDR1 as SGHTA and CDR2 as FQGTGA. This CDR3 is 15 amino acids long. Here the CDR3 reads CAGSLGTSGRDTQYF. CDR3 DNA: TGTGCCGGCAGCCTCGGGACTAGCGGGAGGGATACGCAGTATTTT.

On this clonotype itself: One junction end disagrees with the germline gene, perhaps due to a read error. V gene TRBV4-3 combines with J gene TRBJ2-1; no clear D gene. This CDR3 has 18 amino acids. Germline V gene data show CDR1 as LGHNA and CDR2 as YSLEER. The CDR3 region has the DNA TGCGCCAGCAGCCAAGATCTGGCAGGTGGGGTGGGCTACAATGGGCAGTTCTTC. Protein sequence: CASSQDLAGGVGYNGQFF.

A few counts support this clonotype. This chain joins TRBV21-1 and TRBJ2-1; TRBD2, the table's D call, was not compared with the DNA. TRBV21-1 corresponds to a pseudogene. The CDR3 is 15 amino acids. CDR3 coding DNA: TGTGCCAGCAGCACCGGGTCTATCTCCTACAATGAGCAGTTCTTC. Protein product: CASSTGSISYNEQFF.

The chain employs TRBV6-1 and TRBJ2-5; 9 bases align to TRBD1. J lost 5 bases, V lost 10 bases, and 8 bases had no gene match. CDR1 is MNHNS, CDR2 SASEGT, per germline. This CDR3 has 13 amino acids. This CDR3 reads CAITQQGAETQYF. DNA of the CDR3: TGTGCCATTACTCAACAGGGGGCTGAGACCCAGTACTTC.

This chain uses TRBV12-3 or TRBV12-4 with TRBJ2-7, with 8 bases identical to TRBD1. V was clipped by 1 base and J by 5 bases; unmatched bases: 7. The CDR3 extends over 15 amino acids. The CDR3 protein is CASSLVTGGINEQYF. The DNA of the CDR3 is TGTGCCAGCAGTTTAGTAACAGGGGGGATCAACGAGCAGTACTTC.

This clonotype was detected only a few times. J is TRBJ2-3 and V is TRBV20-1; 8 bases agree with TRBD2. Trimming cost V 4 bases and J 2 bases; bases outside gene matches: 8. The CDR3 is made up of 15 amino acids. Germline CDR1 is DFQATT and CDR2 is SNEGSKA (reference sequence). CDR3 amino acids: CSATSLAEVTDTQYF. CDR3 nucleotides: TGCAGTGCTACATCACTAGCGGAAGTCACAGATACGCAGTATTTT.